Sequencing of this T cell receptor (beta chain) was carried out in a study of T cells expressing NK-cell markers. TCRdb re-analyzed the 5' RACE reads; it lists each CDR3 protein once, without DNA. Its clone listing holds some 440,000 distinct CDR3 sequences. The CDR3 sequence is 14 residues long. Sequencing was done on a sample of blood T cells: a sorted CD56 or NKG2C T cell subset, CD4+ or CD8+ T cells, or bulk PBMC T cells (not recorded which). The V call is TRBV12-3 or TRBV12-4, the J call TRBJ2-2; TCRdb's assignment of TRBD2 cannot be checked, as there is no DNA. The sequence was obtained from a woman aged 45-65 years in good health. The CDR3 region is CASRETSVAGELFF.